These T cell receptor beta chains were read from a single sample in a study of blood T cell repertoires in COVID-19. This table comes from immunoSEQ multiplex PCR, and its TCRdb copy is limited to in-frame clones, with some not included. Counted here are about 98,000 clones, around 80% occurring once; the ten biggest clones make up approximately 25%. Material: peripheral blood. The receptor source for this set is a man aged 65 to 79 with acute or convalescent COVID-19. Each CDR3 is given with its conserved first and last residue. Each record gives: V gene, J gene, CDR3 protein.

v_gene: TRBV3-1/TRBV3-2
j_gene: TRBJ2-5
CDR3aa: CASSQDSGLAYLKTQYF

v_gene: TRBV3-1/TRBV3-2
j_gene: TRBJ1-2
CDR3aa: CASSLGGRPGGYTF

v_gene: TRBV30
j_gene: TRBJ2-7
CDR3aa: CAWKRGRGMYEQYF

v_gene: TRBV24-1
j_gene: TRBJ2-1
CDR3aa: CATSDLSRLAGLFPNNEQFF

v_gene: TRBV28
j_gene: TRBJ1-5
CDR3aa: CASSAFHGDQPQHF

v_gene: TRBV11-2
j_gene: TRBJ2-2
CDR3aa: CASSLQRTGTGELFF

v_gene: TRBV25-1
j_gene: TRBJ1-5
CDR3aa: CASSESGQGPFNQPQHF

v_gene: TRBV10-2
j_gene: TRBJ1-5
CDR3aa: CASTPRVEQPQHF

v_gene: TRBV11-3
j_gene: TRBJ2-7
CDR3aa: CASSLEQGSGEQYF

v_gene: TRBV27
j_gene: TRBJ1-2
CDR3aa: CASSSTQPNYGYTF

v_gene: TRBV9
j_gene: TRBJ2-1
CDR3aa: CASSPPGSGRIDEQFF

v_gene: TRBV6-1
j_gene: TRBJ1-2
CDR3aa: CASSDPGTGAYGYTF

v_gene: TRBV6-1
j_gene: TRBJ1-5
CDR3aa: CASSEGGWGNQPQHF

v_gene: TRBV5-4
j_gene: TRBJ2-1
CDR3aa: CASSWATGNEQFF

v_gene: TRBV5-1
j_gene: TRBJ2-1
CDR3aa: CASSSIGLAGGRDEQFF

v_gene: TRBV6-5
j_gene: TRBJ2-3
CDR3aa: CASSGTHNTDTQYF

v_gene: TRBV9
j_gene: TRBJ2-5
CDR3aa: CASSVGGQGGETQYF

v_gene: TRBV6-2/TRBV6-3
j_gene: TRBJ2-3
CDR3aa: CASSYLVGREHNTDTQYF

v_gene: TRBV5-1
j_gene: TRBJ1-2
CDR3aa: CASSPELGLGGYTF

v_gene: TRBV7-2
j_gene: TRBJ2-2
CDR3aa: CASSLRTSGTGELFF

v_gene: TRBV6-2/TRBV6-3
j_gene: TRBJ2-7
CDR3aa: CASSYVPGQEVGNEQYF

v_gene: TRBV9
j_gene: TRBJ1-4
CDR3aa: CASSVESPGQGDEKLFF

v_gene: TRBV18
j_gene: TRBJ1-2
CDR3aa: CASSPDRAGGYTF

v_gene: TRBV24-1
j_gene: TRBJ2-2
CDR3aa: CATSGGGPTGELFF

v_gene: TRBV6-1
j_gene: TRBJ2-7
CDR3aa: CASSELAAVGEQYF

v_gene: TRBV9
j_gene: TRBJ2-7
CDR3aa: CASSASPDRGREQYF

v_gene: TRBV9
j_gene: TRBJ1-4
CDR3aa: CASSPRTGGEEKLFF

v_gene: TRBV6-1
j_gene: TRBJ2-7
CDR3aa: CASSETGTYEQYF

v_gene: TRBV15
j_gene: TRBJ2-1
CDR3aa: CATSRVRESINEQFF

v_gene: TRBV15
j_gene: TRBJ2-7
CDR3aa: CATSWGQPSSYEQYF

v_gene: TRBV27
j_gene: TRBJ2-5
CDR3aa: CASTAWGTGEETQYF

v_gene: TRBV7-2
j_gene: TRBJ1-1
CDR3aa: CASSSGTPRGTEAFF

v_gene: TRBV9
j_gene: TRBJ1-2
CDR3aa: CASTLSDGQVGYGYTF